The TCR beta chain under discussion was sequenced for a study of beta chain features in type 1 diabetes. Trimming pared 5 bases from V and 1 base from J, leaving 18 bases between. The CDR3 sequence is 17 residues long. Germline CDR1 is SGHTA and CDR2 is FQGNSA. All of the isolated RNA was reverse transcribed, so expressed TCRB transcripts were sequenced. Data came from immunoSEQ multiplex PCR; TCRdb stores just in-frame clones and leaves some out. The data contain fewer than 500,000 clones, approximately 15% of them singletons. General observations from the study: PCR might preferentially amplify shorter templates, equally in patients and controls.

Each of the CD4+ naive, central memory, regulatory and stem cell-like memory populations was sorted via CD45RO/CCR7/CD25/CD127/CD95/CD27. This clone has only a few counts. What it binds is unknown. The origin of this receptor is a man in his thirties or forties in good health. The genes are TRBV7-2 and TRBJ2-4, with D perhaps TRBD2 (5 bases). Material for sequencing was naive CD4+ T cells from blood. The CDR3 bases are TGTGCCAGCAGCCCGGACTCCACAAGGGTGGCCAAAAACATTCAGTACTTC. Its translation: CASSPDSTRVAKNIQYF.